The 31 T cell receptor beta chains listed next were all sequenced from one sample in a study of T cells after yellow fever vaccination. TCRdb recomputed calls from the 5' RACE reads with MiXCR, one row per CDR3 protein. The sample includes about 120,000 distinct CDR3 sequences, 12% to 15% of them seen just once. This specimen consisted of CD8+ T cells sorted from PBMCs, obtained 5 days after the yellow fever booster vaccination. Receptors were obtained from a man aged 18 to 29 who received the YFV17D yellow fever vaccine.

The V and J genes are TRBV5-1 and TRBJ2-5; TRBD1 might be the D (6 bases). The ends were cut back, 1 base at V and 2 bases at J, with 9 bases in the middle. The CDR3 consists of 14 residues. Germline V lookup: CDR1 SGHRS, CDR2 YFSETQ. This CDR3 is CASSLYTGQETQYF. The CDR3 DNA reads TGCGCCAGCAGCTTGTATACAGGGCAAGAGACCCAGTACTTC. The complete variable domain, with remaining parts taken from reference TRBV5-1 and TRBJ2-5, reads KAGVTQTPRYLIKTRGQQVTLSCSPISGHRSVSWYQQTPGQGLQFLFEYFSETQRNKGNFPGRFSGRQFSNSRSEMNVSTLELGDSALYLCASSLYTGQETQYFGPGTRLLVL.

This sequence joins TRBV28 and TRBJ2-5, with a weak D call TRBD2 (6 bases). Germline CDR1 and CDR2: MDHEN and SYDVKM. The CDR3 is 18 amino acids. Trimming took 1 base from V and 1 from J, leaving 19 bases between them. In nucleotides, the CDR3 is TGTGCCAGCAGTTTATTATTGGGCGGGGCCGAGCTCCAAGAGACCCAGTACTTC. It specifies CASSLLLGGAELQETQYF.

The chain recombines TRBV4-3 with TRBJ1-2; 7 bases fit TRBD1. V dropped 4 bases and J dropped 4; count of bases not matched to a gene: 6. The germline V gene has CDR1 LGHNA and CDR2 YSLEER. The CDR3 runs to 14 residues. The CDR3 loop is CASSPGQEGYGYTF. The CDR3, as DNA: TGCGCCAGCAGCCCTGGACAGGAGGGCTATGGCTACACCTTC.

The chain recombines TRBV9 with TRBJ2-1; 13 nucleotides match TRBD2. The CDR3 consists of 16 residues. Unmatched junction bases numbered 1, after V lost 0 bases and J lost 4 bases. Germline values: CDR1 SGDLS, CDR2 YYNGEE. The CDR3 region has the DNA TGTGCCAGCAGCGTAGGGGGACTAGCGGGGTACAATGAGCAGTTCTTC. It is translated as CASSVGGLAGYNEQFF.

This clonotype came up a few times. The rearrangement joins TRBV19 to TRBJ1-5; TRBD1 aligns across 7 bases. Trimming at V came to 7 bases and at J to 5 bases, leaving 14 bases not matched to a gene. The CDR3 covers 16 residues. Germline CDR1 and CDR2: LNHDA and SQIVND (reference sequence). This chain's CDR3 is CASIPDRNGQDQPQHF. CDR3 sequence (DNA): TGTGCCAGTATCCCCGATCGTAACGGACAGGATCAGCCCCAGCATTTT.

The chain combines TRBV4-3 with TRBJ2-2, with 8 bases that match TRBD2. This CDR3 is 18 amino acids long. V lost 4 bases to trimming and J lost 0 bases; unmatched junction nucleotides: 10. CDR1 is LGHNA and CDR2 is YSLEER in the germline V gene. In nucleotides, the CDR3 is TGCGCCAGCAGCCCACGGGTAGCGGGGTCCGCGAACACCGGGGAGCTGTTTTTT. This translates into CASSPRVAGSANTGELFF.

This clonotype was detected once. The chain is built from TRBV4-3 and TRBJ2-7; D remains ambiguous. CDR1 and CDR2 from the germline V gene are LGHNA and YSLEER. CDR3 length: 15 residues. V was cut by 0 bases and J by 2 bases, with 11 bases left in between. This CDR3 is CASSQDRSKTYEQYF. The CDR3 DNA reads TGCGCCAGCAGCCAAGATCGGAGCAAGACCTACGAGCAGTACTTC.

The chain carries TRBV4-1 and TRBJ2-1; maybe TRBD1 (6 bases). Germline loops: CDR1 MGHRA, CDR2 YSYEKL. The CDR3 length is 13 residues. V lost 1 base and J 9 bases, leaving 10 bases between the germline ends. For the CDR3, the DNA is TGCGCCAGCAGCCAAGTTGGGGGCGGTGAGCAGTTCTTC. This gives the protein CASSQVGGGEQFF.

This clonotype was counted a single time. The chain has TRBV13 and TRBJ2-5, with a possible D match to TRBD1 (6 bases). Germline assignment: CDR1 PRHDT and CDR2 FYEKMQ (reference sequence). The CDR3 is made up of 14 amino acids. The ends were cut back, 4 bases at V and 2 bases at J, with 11 bases in the middle. CDR3 DNA: TGTGCCAGCAGCTCGAGGACAGAACAAGAGACCCAGTACTTC. As protein: CASSSRTEQETQYF. The full variable domain, rest sourced from reference TRBV13 and TRBJ2-5, is AAGVIQSPRHLIKEKRETATLKCYPIPRHDTVYWYQQGPGQDPQFLISFYEKMQSDKGSIPDRFSAQQFSDYHSELNMSSLELGDSALYFCASSSRTEQETQYFGPGTRLLVL.

The rearrangement uses TRBV7-9 and TRBJ2-7; D is possibly TRBD2 (5 bases). The germline V and J ends were trimmed by 1 base and 5 bases, with 12 bases remaining between them. There are 14 residues in the CDR3. The germline V gene encodes CDR1 SEHNR and CDR2 FQNEAQ (reference sequence). This CDR3 reads CASSLGGPGNEQYV. The CDR3 nucleotides read TGTGCCAGCAGCTTAGGTGGCCCCGGGAACGAGCAGTACGTC.

As DNA, the CDR3 is TGTGCCAGCAGTCCGCTCCTCGCAAGCACCTATGGCTACACCTTC. It codes for CASSPLLASTYGYTF. The V gene is TRBV12-3 or TRBV12-4, the J gene TRBJ1-2; D unresolved. This CDR3 has 15 amino acids. V was clipped by 5 bases and J by 4 bases, with 17 bases between them.

The rearrangement joins TRBV27 to TRBJ2-2; D is undetermined. The CDR3 totals 12 residues. Trimming removed 3 bases at V and 7 bases at J, with 6 bases between. Germline V gives CDR1 MNHEY, CDR2 SMNVEV (reference sequence). CDR3 sequence: CASSFLLGELFF. The DNA of the CDR3 is TGTGCCAGCAGTTTCCTCCTCGGGGAGCTGTTTTTT.

V is TRBV4-3 and J is TRBJ1-5; a weak D match, TRBD1 (5 bases). The V end was cut by 0 bases, the J end by 1 base, with 10 bases between. The CDR3 is 16 amino acids. Germline lookup yields CDR1 LGHNA and CDR2 YSLEER. The CDR3 DNA follows: TGCGCCAGCAGCCAAGATACATACAGGAGCAATCAGCCCCAGCATTTT. Amino acids: CASSQDTYRSNQPQHF.

This chain joins TRBV10-3 and TRBJ2-7; 11 bases match TRBD2. The CDR3 runs 15 residues. Germline CDR1 reads ENHRY; CDR2 reads SYGVKD. J was trimmed by 5 bases and V by 4 bases; bases with no gene match: 7. CDR3 in DNA: TGTGCCATCAGTGGGACTAGCGGGTTTGTAAACGAGCAGTACTTC. It translates to CAISGTSGFVNEQYF.

This clonotype was seen only a few times. This sequence joins TRBV4-1 and TRBJ2-7; 9 bases are shared with TRBD2. With 0 bases clipped from V and 0 bases from J, the junction kept 3 bases outside the gene matches. Germline V lookup: CDR1 MGHRA, CDR2 YSYEKL. The CDR3 is made up of 16 amino acids. DNA for the CDR3: TGCGCCAGCAGCCAAGATCTAGCGGGGAGCTCCTACGAGCAGTACTTC. Its translation is CASSQDLAGSSYEQYF.

This chain connects TRBV24-1 to TRBJ2-5; TRBD1 might be the D (7 bases). Germline loops: CDR1 KGHDR, CDR2 SFDVKD. Trimming took off 4 bases at V and 7 bases at J, with 21 bases between the two ends. CDR3 length: 16 amino acids. CDR3 loop: CATSDPRQGLIGTQYF. CDR3 nucleotide sequence: TGTGCCACCAGTGACCCCCGACAGGGACTCATTGGGACCCAGTACTTC.

There are a few counts of this clonotype. The chain has TRBV6-5 and TRBJ2-1; D may correspond to TRBD1 or TRBD2 (6 bases each). CDR3 length equals 15 residues. V lost 4 bases, J lost 0 bases, and 10 bases lay in between. CDR1 is MNHEY, CDR2 SVGAGI, per germline. CDR3 sequence reads: CASSSGASSYNEQFF. The CDR3 bases are TGTGCCAGCAGTTCGGGGGCGAGCTCCTACAATGAGCAGTTCTTC.

At least ten counts were recorded for this clonotype. J is TRBJ2-7 and V is TRBV4-3, with 8 bases identical to TRBD2. V lost 0 bases to trimming and J lost 3 bases; unmatched junction nucleotides: 10. CDR1 and CDR2 (germline): LGHNA, YSLEER. The CDR3 loop spans 17 amino acids. CDR3 coding DNA: TGCGCCAGCAGCCAAGAAACTACGGGGGGGGCCCTCTACGAGCAGTACTTC. This gives the protein CASSQETTGGALYEQYF.

The sample holds a few counts of this clonotype. The chain employs TRBV12-3 or TRBV12-4 and TRBJ1-1; D possibly corresponds to TRBD1 (6 bases). With 8 bases removed from V and 5 bases from J, the gap between germline ends came to 9 bases. The CDR3 length is 11 residues. The CDR3 DNA follows: TGTGCCAGCGGGGGCGGAACTGAAGCTTTCTTT. It specifies CASGGGTEAFF.

This chain connects TRBV12-3 or TRBV12-4 to TRBJ2-5, with TRBD1 as a possible D gene (7 bases). Trimming left V 3 bases short and J 3 bases short, with 14 bases between. The CDR3 is 15 amino acids. DNA for the CDR3: TGTGCCAGCAGTTTGGAGGGGGCCCTAAAAGAGACCCAGTACTTC. Amino acid sequence: CASSLEGALKETQYF.

This clonotype appeared many times. The rearrangement joins TRBV12-3 or TRBV12-4 to TRBJ2-7, with unresolved D. V shed 3 bases and J shed 1 base, with 4 bases lying between them. This CDR3 region has 12 residues. The CDR3 DNA follows: TGTGCCAGCAGTTTCCTGTCCTACGAGCAGTACTTC. Protein: CASSFLSYEQYF.

The CDR3 spells CSARSPRGYEQYV. The CDR3 nucleotides read TGCAGTGCTAGGTCTCCCCGGGGCTACGAGCAGTACGTC. This rearrangement joins TRBV20-1 to TRBJ2-7, with D maybe TRBD2 (5 bases). Germline loops: CDR1 DFQATT, CDR2 SNEGSKA (reference sequence). Trimming took off 3 bases at V and 3 bases at J, with 12 bases between the two ends. CDR3 length: 13 amino acids.

This clonotype came up a few times. The chain uses TRBV3-1 and TRBJ2-3; D uncertain. Germline CDR1 and CDR2: LGHDT and YNNKEL (reference sequence). The V end was cut by 0 bases, the J end by 11 bases, with 12 bases between. The CDR3 runs 13 residues. The CDR3 nucleotides read TGTGCCAGCAGCCAAGAGGCAGGTATTGAGCAGTATTTT. Protein: CASSQEAGIEQYF.

The V gene is TRBV4-3, the J gene TRBJ2-3; D could derive from TRBD1 or TRBD2 (5 bases each). Trimming left V 4 bases short and J 2 bases short, with 10 bases between. This CDR3 contains 14 residues. Germline values: CDR1 LGHNA, CDR2 YSLEER. CDR3 nucleotides: TGCGCCAGCAGCCCAGGGACGGCCACAGATACGCAGTATTTT. Residues: CASSPGTATDTQYF.

In its sample, this clonotype was seen a few times. The chain joins TRBV4-3 to TRBJ1-1; D possibly corresponds to TRBD1 (5 bases). Deletions cut 0 bases from V and 0 bases from J, with 11 bases between. This CDR3 is 16 amino acids long. Germline lookup yields CDR1 LGHNA and CDR2 YSLEER. The chain's CDR3 is CASSQDRRGMNTEAFF. In DNA form, the CDR3 reads TGCGCCAGCAGCCAAGATCGTCGGGGGATGAACACTGAAGCTTTCTTT.

This clonotype has a handful of counts. The chain is built from TRBV12-3 or TRBV12-4 and TRBJ1-1; D perhaps matches TRBD1 (5 bases). The CDR3 runs to 23 residues. V was pared by 2 bases and J by 0 bases, with 34 bases between. Here the CDR3 reads CASSLFRFDHTQIKGLLNTEAFF. CDR3 DNA sequence: TGTGCCAGCAGTTTATTCAGATTTGATCATACACAAATTAAGGGACTGTTGAACACTGAAGCTTTCTTT.

This clonotype was counted only a few times. CDR3 sequence: CASSLRDYAGELFF. The CDR3 nucleotides are TGTGCCAGCAGCTTAAGGGACTACGCTGGGGAACTGTTTTTT. The chain links TRBV7-2 to TRBJ1-4; D possibly corresponds to TRBD1 (5 bases). CDR3 size: 14 residues. The V gene lost 2 bases and the J gene lost 12 bases, with 16 bases spanning the gap. CDR1 and CDR2 from the germline V gene are SGHTA and FQGNSA.

A note on this clonotype: One end of the junction does not line up with germline, which may come from a read error. CDR3 amino acids: CASSAPGTGNTGEMFF. The CDR3 bases are TGTGCCAGCAGCGCCCCCGGGACAGGGAACACCGGGGAGATGTTTTTT. This chain connects TRBV11-1 to TRBJ2-2; 9 nucleotides line up with TRBD1. This CDR3 has 16 residues. CDR1 is SGHAT and CDR2 is FQDESV in the germline V gene (reference sequence).

The CDR3 DNA reads TGTGCCACCGGGGTCTCCTACAATGAGCAGTTCTTC. Translating gives CATGVSYNEQFF. V gene TRBV7-2 combines with J gene TRBJ2-1; possible D gene TRBD2, 5 bases. CDR3 length: 12 amino acids. Germline values: CDR1 SGHTA, CDR2 FQGNSA. V dropped 10 bases and J dropped 0 bases, with 7 bases sitting between them. Combining the CDR3 with reference TRBV7-2 and TRBJ2-1 gives the whole variable domain GAGVSQSPSNKVTEKGKDVELRCDPISGHTALYWYRQSLGQGLEFLIYFQGNSAPDKSGLPSDRFSAERTGGSVSTLTIQRTQQEDSAVYLCATGVSYNEQFFGPGTRLTVL.

This clonotype was detected only a few times. The J gene is TRBJ2-7, the V gene TRBV6-1, with 13 positions matching TRBD2. This CDR3 has 17 residues. Germline lookup yields CDR1 MNHNS and CDR2 SASEGT. After removal of 3 bases from V and 6 bases from J, the junction contained 11 bases not matched to a gene. CDR3 DNA sequence: TGTGCCAGCAGTGAGCGGACTAGCGGGGGCCCTATAGCCGAGCAGTACTTC. Its translation: CASSERTSGGPIAEQYF.

The CDR3 reads CASSERTGGFTDTQYF. The CDR3 DNA reads as TGCGCCAGCAGTGAGAGGACAGGGGGCTTCACAGATACGCAGTATTTT. The gene calls are TRBV10-2 and TRBJ2-3; 11 positions match TRBD1. Germline CDR1 is WSHSY and CDR2 is SAAADI. With V trimmed by 2 bases and J by 2 bases, 3 bases remained unmatched. The CDR3 consists of 16 residues.